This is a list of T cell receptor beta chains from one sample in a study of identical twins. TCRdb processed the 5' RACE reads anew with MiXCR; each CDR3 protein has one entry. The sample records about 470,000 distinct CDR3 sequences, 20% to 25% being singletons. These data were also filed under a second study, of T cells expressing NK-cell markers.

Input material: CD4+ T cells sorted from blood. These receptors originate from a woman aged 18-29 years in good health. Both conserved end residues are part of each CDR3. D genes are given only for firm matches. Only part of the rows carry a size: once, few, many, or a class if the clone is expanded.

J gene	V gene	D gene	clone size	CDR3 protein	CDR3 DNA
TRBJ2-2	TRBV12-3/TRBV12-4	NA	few	CASSRIWGPNTGELFF	TGTGCCAGCAGTCGAATATGGGGCCCGAACACCGGGGAGCTGTTTTTT
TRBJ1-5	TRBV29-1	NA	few	CSVTAEGQPQHF	TGCAGCGTCACAGCAGAGGGTCAGCCCCAGCATTTT
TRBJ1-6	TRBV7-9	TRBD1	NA	CASGGQGNSPLHF	TGTGCCAGCGGGGGACAGGGTAATTCACCCCTCCACTTT
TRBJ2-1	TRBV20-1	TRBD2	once	CSASIAGVQYEQFF	TGCAGTGCTAGTATAGCGGGAGTTCAATATGAGCAGTTCTTC
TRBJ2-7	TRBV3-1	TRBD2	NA	CASTLAGRYEQYF	TGTGCCAGCACCCTAGCGGGGAGATACGAGCAGTACTTC
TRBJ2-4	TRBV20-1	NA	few	CSAGGRVKNIQYF	TGCAGTGCGGGGGGGCGAGTCAAAAACATTCAGTACTTC
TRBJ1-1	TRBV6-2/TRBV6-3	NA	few	CASTTWGSTEAFF	TGTGCCAGCACAACCTGGGGTAGCACTGAAGCTTTCTTT
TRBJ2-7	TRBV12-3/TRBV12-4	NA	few	CAISRGYEQYF	TGTGCCATCTCGAGGGGGTACGAGCAGTACTTC
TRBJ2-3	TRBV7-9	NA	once	CASSQGGYPDTQYF	TGTGCCAGCAGTCAGGGTGGTTACCCAGATACGCAGTATTTT
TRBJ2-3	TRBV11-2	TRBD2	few	CASSSLAGGSTDTQYF	TGTGCCAGCAGCTCCTTAGCGGGAGGGAGCACAGATACGCAGTATTTT
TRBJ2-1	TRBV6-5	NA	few	CASSYSIQATYNEQFF	TGTGCCAGCAGTTACTCGATTCAGGCCACCTACAATGAGCAGTTCTTC
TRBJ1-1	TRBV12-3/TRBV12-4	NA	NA	CASSTSGTEAFF	TGTGCCAGCAGTACCTCCGGAACTGAAGCTTTCTTT
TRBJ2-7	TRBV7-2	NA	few	CASSLDRGGQYF	TGTGCCAGCAGCTTAGATAGGGGGGGGCAGTACTTC
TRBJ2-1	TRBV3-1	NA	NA	CASSHVGTSRRLAGEQFF	TGTGCCAGCAGCCATGTGGGGACTTCGAGACGTTTGGCTGGGGAGCAGTTCTTC
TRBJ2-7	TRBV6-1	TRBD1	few	CATRTGGSYEQYF	TGTGCCACCAGGACAGGGGGTTCCTACGAGCAGTACTTC
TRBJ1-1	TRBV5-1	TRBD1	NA	CASSLRQGAGNTEAFF	TGCGCCAGCAGCTTACGACAGGGGGCCGGTAACACTGAAGCTTTCTTT
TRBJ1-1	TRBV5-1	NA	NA	CASRYRDGSTEAFF	TGCGCCAGCAGATACCGGGACGGGTCGACTGAAGCTTTCTTT
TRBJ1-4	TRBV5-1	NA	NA	CASREAPNEKLFF	TGCGCCAGCAGGGAGGCCCCTAATGAAAAACTGTTTTTT
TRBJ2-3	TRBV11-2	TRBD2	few	CASSFLRGEDTQYF	TGTGCCAGCAGCTTCCTCCGGGGGGAAGATACGCAGTATTTT
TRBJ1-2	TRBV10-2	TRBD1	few	CASRWGQDLRGYTF	TGCGCCAGCAGATGGGGACAGGACCTCCGTGGCTACACCTTC
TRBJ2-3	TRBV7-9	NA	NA	CASSLGPNGDTQYF	TGTGCCAGCAGCTTAGGTCCCAACGGAGATACGCAGTATTTT
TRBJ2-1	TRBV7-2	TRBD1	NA	CASSYYPGQGNEQFF	TGTGCCAGCAGCTACTACCCGGGACAGGGGAATGAGCAGTTCTTC
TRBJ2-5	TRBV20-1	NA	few	CSAPSSWETQYF	TGCAGTGCCCCTTCGAGTTGGGAGACCCAGTACTTC
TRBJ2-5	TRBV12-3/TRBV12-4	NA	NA	CASSSTEQETQYF	TGTGCCAGCAGTTCCACAGAGCAAGAGACCCAGTACTTC
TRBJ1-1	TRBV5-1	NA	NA	CASSVTGFAGTEAFF	TGCGCCAGCAGCGTTACGGGATTTGCGGGCACTGAAGCTTTCTTT
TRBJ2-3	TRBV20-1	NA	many	CSALRDDTDTQYF	TGCAGTGCTCTACGGGACGACACAGATACGCAGTATTTT
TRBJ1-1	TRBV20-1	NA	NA	CSAKRNTEAFF	TGCAGTGCTAAGAGAAACACTGAAGCTTTCTTT
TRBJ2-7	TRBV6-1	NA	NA	CASTPPGSSYEQYF	TGTGCCAGCACCCCGCCTGGCAGCTCCTACGAGCAGTACTTC
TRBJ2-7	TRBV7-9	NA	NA	CASSLGTGSYEQYF	TGTGCCAGCAGCTTAGGGACGGGAAGCTACGAGCAGTACTTC
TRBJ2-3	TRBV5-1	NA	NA	CASSMRRFGNTDTQYF	TGCGCCAGCAGCATGCGGAGATTTGGGAACACAGATACGCAGTATTTT
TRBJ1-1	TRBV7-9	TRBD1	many	CASSLAGTGAGTEAFF	TGTGCCAGCAGCTTAGCAGGAACAGGGGCCGGCACTGAAGCTTTCTTT
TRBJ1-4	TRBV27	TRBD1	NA	CASRNQDRGPEKLFF	TGTGCCAGCAGAAACCAGGACAGGGGGCCTGAAAAACTGTTTTTT
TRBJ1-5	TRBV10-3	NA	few	CAISESRSNQPQHF	TGTGCCATCAGTGAGTCGCGGAGCAATCAGCCCCAGCATTTT
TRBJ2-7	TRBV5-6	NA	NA	CASSEVGGSSYEQYF	TGTGCCAGCAGCGAGGTTGGGGGGAGCTCCTACGAGCAGTACTTC
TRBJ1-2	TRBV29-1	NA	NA	CSVERQGYGYTF	TGCAGCGTTGAACGGCAGGGATATGGCTACACCTTC
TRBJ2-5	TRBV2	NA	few	CASSEVKDGTQYF	TGTGCCAGCAGTGAAGTGAAGGACGGGACCCAGTACTTC
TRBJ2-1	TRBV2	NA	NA	CASSEVRSGEQFF	TGTGCCAGCAGTGAAGTCAGGTCAGGTGAGCAGTTCTTC
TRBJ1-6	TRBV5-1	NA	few	CASSPLGGDSYNSPLHF	TGCGCCAGCAGTCCTTTAGGGGGGGATTCCTATAATTCACCCCTCCACTTT
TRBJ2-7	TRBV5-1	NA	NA	CASSFQGGAYEQCF	TGCGCCAGCAGCTTCCAGGGGGGAGCCTACGAGCAGTGCTTC
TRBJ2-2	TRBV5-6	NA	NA	CASSLRVAGTTGELFF	TGTGCCAGCAGCTTGAGGGTCGCGGGAACGACCGGGGAGCTGTTTTTT
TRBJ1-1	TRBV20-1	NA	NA	CSARPFNTEAFF	TGCAGTGCTAGACCATTCAACACAGAAGCTTTCTTT
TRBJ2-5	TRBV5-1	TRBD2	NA	CASRRGGPQETQYF	TGCGCCAGCAGGCGGGGGGGGCCCCAAGAGACCCAGTACTTC
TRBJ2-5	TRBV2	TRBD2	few	CASSEVASGRGQETQYF	TGTGCCAGCAGTGAAGTGGCTAGCGGGAGAGGGCAAGAGACCCAGTACTTC
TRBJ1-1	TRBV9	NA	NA	CASSVSRTNTEAFF	TGTGCCAGCAGCGTAAGTAGGACGAACACTGAAGCTTTCTTT
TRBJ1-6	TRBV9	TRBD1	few	CASSVGGDRANSPLHF	TGTGCCAGCAGCGTAGGAGGAGACAGGGCAAATTCACCCCTCCACTTT
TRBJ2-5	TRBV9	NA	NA	CASSVAGWQETQYF	TGTGCCAGCAGCGTAGCGGGCTGGCAAGAGACCCAGTACTTC
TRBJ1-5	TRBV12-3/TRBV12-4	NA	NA	CASRQGSGNQPQHF	TGTGCCAGCAGGCAGGGGAGCGGCAATCAGCCCCAGCATTTT
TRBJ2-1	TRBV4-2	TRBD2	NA	CASSQETSGGGWNEQFF	TGTGCCAGCAGCCAAGAGACTAGCGGGGGGGGATGGAATGAGCAGTTCTTC
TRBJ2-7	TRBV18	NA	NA	CASSPYPDGEQYF	TGTGCCAGCTCACCATACCCCGATGGCGAGCAGTACTTC
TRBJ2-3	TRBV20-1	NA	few	CSASVRGDTQYF	TGCAGTGCTTCAGTTCGAGGAGATACGCAGTATTTT
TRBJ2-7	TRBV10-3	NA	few	CAISESPFQYF	TGTGCCATCAGTGAATCACCTTTCCAGTACTTC
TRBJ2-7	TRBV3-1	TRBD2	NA	CASSPQWGGAGEQYF	TGTGCCAGCAGCCCCCAATGGGGAGGGGCGGGCGAGCAGTACTTC
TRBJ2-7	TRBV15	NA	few	CATSRGQFSYEQYF	TGTGCCACCAGCAGAGGACAGTTTTCCTACGAGCAGTACTTC
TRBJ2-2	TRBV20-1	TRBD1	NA	CSARDRVGELFF	TGCAGTGCTAGGGACAGGGTCGGGGAGCTGTTTTTT
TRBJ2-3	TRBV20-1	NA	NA	CSASTSRTSTDTQYF	TGCAGTGCTAGTACTAGCCGCACTAGCACAGATACGCAGTATTTT
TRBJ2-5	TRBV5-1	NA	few	CASKKQEETQYF	TGCGCCAGCAAGAAGCAGGAGGAGACCCAGTACTTC